These 24 T cell receptor beta chains were all obtained from the same sample, sequenced in a study of beta chain features in type 1 diabetes. The study reverse transcribed the entire isolated RNA, so it sequenced expressed TCRB transcripts. TCRdb's copy holds only in-frame clones and misses some; the assay was immunoSEQ multiplex PCR. This sample has 200,000 to 250,000 clones, with 25% to 30% found just once. Sequencing was done on a sample of central memory CD4+ T cells from blood. The origin of the receptors is a man younger than 40 in good health.

This clone occurred a few times. The chain has TRBV7-9 and TRBJ1-1; possible D gene TRBD1, 5 bases. This CDR3 has 17 residues. Germline CDR1 is SEHNR and CDR2 is FQNEAQ (reference sequence). The V end lost 5 bases, the J end lost 3 bases, and 22 bases lay between the germline ends. The CDR3 nucleotides are TGTGCCAGCAGCCCCCGGGAGGTCAAGGGGACCCACACTGAAGCTTTCTTT. This gives the protein CASSPREVKGTHTEAFF.

The chain is built from TRBV28 and TRBJ2-4, with D maybe TRBD1 (6 bases). V lost 5 bases and J lost 1, with 15 bases in between. The CDR3 covers 16 residues. CDR1 and CDR2 (germline): MDHEN, SYDVKM. The CDR3 bases are TGTGCCAGCAGTCCCAACAGGGTGGAGGCCAAAAACATTCAGTACTTC. It translates to CASSPNRVEAKNIQYF.

The V and J genes are TRBV30 and TRBJ2-7, with 7 bases fitting TRBD2. Germline V gives CDR1 GTSNPN, CDR2 SVGIG (reference sequence). With V trimmed by 3 bases and J by 0 bases, 5 bases remained unmatched. This CDR3 contains 14 residues. The CDR3 spells CAWRGGGSSYEQYF. The CDR3 coding sequence is TGTGCCTGGAGGGGGGGAGGGAGCTCCTACGAGCAGTACTTC.

This clone was counted between two and nine times. CDR3 amino acids: CASSLGPAYNEQFF. CDR3 in DNA: TGCGCCAGCAGCTTGGGGCCTGCGTACAATGAGCAGTTCTTC. This chain uses TRBV5-1 with TRBJ2-1; D unresolved. Germline lookup yields CDR1 SGHRS and CDR2 YFSETQ. Trimming took off 0 bases at V and 4 bases at J, with 8 bases between the two ends. This CDR3 has 14 amino acids.

The chain employs TRBV2 and TRBJ2-1; 14 bases are shared with TRBD2. The CDR3 contains 15 residues. V lost 5 bases to trimming and J lost 7 bases; unmatched junction nucleotides: 4. Germline lookup yields CDR1 SNHLY and CDR2 FYNNEI. In DNA form, the CDR3 reads TGTGCCAGCAGTATGGGACTAGCGGGGGTAAATGAGCAGTTCTTC. Translated: CASSMGLAGVNEQFF.

The chain links TRBV4-2 to TRBJ2-3; D is undetermined. Germline V gene sequence: CDR1 LGHNA, CDR2 YNFKEQ. The V end was cut by 3 bases, the J end by 2 bases, with 15 bases between. This CDR3 has 16 residues. CDR3 region: CASSQLVEASTDTQYF. As DNA, the CDR3 is TGTGCCAGCAGCCAGTTGGTCGAGGCCTCCACAGATACGCAGTATTTT.

Only one count was recorded for this clone. The same CDR3 can be traced to other DNA sequences in this sample. The chain employs TRBV4-2 and TRBJ2-5; 7 nucleotides align to TRBD2. Trimming cost V 3 bases and J 5 bases; bases outside gene matches: 3. Germline CDR1 and CDR2: LGHNA and YNFKEQ. The CDR3 runs 13 residues. The CDR3 nucleotides read TGTGCCAGCAGCCAGGACGGGAGGGAGACCCAGTACTTC. Amino acids: CASSQDGRETQYF.

The V and J genes are TRBV18 and TRBJ1-1, with TRBD1 identical over 7 bases. CDR1 is KGHSH and CDR2 is LQKENI in the germline V gene. The length of the CDR3 is 16 residues. J lost 4 bases, V lost 6 bases, and 14 bases had no gene match. CDR3 region: CASSLREGGGGTEAFF. The CDR3 bases are TGTGCCAGCTCCCTTCGGGAAGGGGGCGGTGGCACTGAAGCTTTCTTT.

The genes are TRBV18 and TRBJ2-3; D is ambiguous. CDR3 length: 18 amino acids. The germline V and J ends were trimmed by 0 bases and 6 bases, with 22 bases remaining between them. Germline CDR1 is KGHSH and CDR2 is LQKENI. CDR3 nucleotides: TGTGCCAGCTCACCACCTCAGGTTTGGGGTGCGTTAGGGGATACGCAGTATTTT. Its translation: CASSPPQVWGALGDTQYF.

The chain uses TRBV6-1 and TRBJ2-3, with D uncertain. Trimming stripped 4 bases from V and 2 bases from J, with 16 bases between. Germline CDR1 and CDR2: MNHNS and SASEGT. The CDR3 covers 16 residues. CDR3 region: CASSASIAGNTDTQYF. The CDR3 region has the DNA TGTGCCAGCAGTGCATCGATCGCCGGAAACACAGATACGCAGTATTTT.

The V and J genes are TRBV29-1 and TRBJ2-1; tentative D call: TRBD2 (5 bases). Germline CDR1 SQVTM, CDR2 ANQGSEA. CDR3 length equals 9 residues. Between the trimmed V and J ends, which lost 7 bases and 10 bases, there was a span of 8 bases. The CDR3 nucleotides are TGCAGCGCCGGGGTAGAGCAGTTCTTC. This gives the protein CSAGVEQFF.

In this sample, this clone turned up a few times. The chain employs TRBV20-1 and TRBJ2-5, with TRBD2 as a possible D gene (5 bases). Germline-derived CDR1 and CDR2 are DFQATT and SNEGSKA (reference sequence). Trimming pared 3 bases from V and 5 bases from J, leaving 7 bases between. This CDR3 has 11 residues. In DNA form, the CDR3 reads TGCAGTGCTAGGTGGGAGGAGACCCAGTACTTC. The encoded protein is CSARWEETQYF.

The chain carries TRBV30 and TRBJ2-3, with 14 bases matching TRBD2. Germline V gene lookup returns CDR1 GTSNPN and CDR2 SVGIG (reference sequence). With 2 bases clipped from V and 3 bases from J, the junction kept 4 bases outside the gene matches. The CDR3 loop spans 16 amino acids. DNA of the CDR3: TGTGCCTGGAGTACGGGACTAGCGGGAGTAACAGATACGCAGTATTTT. It codes for CAWSTGLAGVTDTQYF.

The V gene is TRBV2, the J gene TRBJ2-3; TRBD2 matches at 13 bases. V lost 6 bases to trimming and J lost 4 bases; unmatched junction nucleotides: 10. Germline assignment: CDR1 SNHLY and CDR2 FYNNEI. This CDR3 is 17 amino acids long. The CDR3 sequence: CASSTGTSGNRADTQYF. CDR3 sequence (DNA): TGTGCCAGCAGCACCGGGACTAGCGGGAATAGAGCAGATACGCAGTATTTT.

The J gene is TRBJ2-3, the V gene TRBV2; D is ambiguous. Germline V gives CDR1 SNHLY, CDR2 FYNNEI. The CDR3 runs 13 residues. The V gene lost 5 bases and the J gene lost 3 bases, with 9 bases spanning the gap. The CDR3 nucleotides read TGTGCCAGCAGTAATTTGGGAACAGATACGCAGTATTTT. This codes for CASSNLGTDTQYF.

This chain uses TRBV23-1 with TRBJ1-6; tentatively, D is TRBD1 (5 bases). TRBV23-1 is placed among ORFs of uncertain function. The CDR3 covers 15 residues. The ends were cut back, 0 bases at V and 10 bases at J, with 13 bases in the middle. CDR3 nucleotides: TGCGCCAGCAGTCAATCAGGAGCAGGGCGGTCACCCCTCCACTTT. It codes for CASSQSGAGRSPLHF.

This clone turned up a few times. V and J are TRBV18 and TRBJ2-7; 8 positions agree with TRBD2. V dropped 6 bases and J dropped 0; count of bases not matched to a gene: 10. Germline assignment: CDR1 KGHSH and CDR2 LQKENI. The CDR3 runs 16 residues. This CDR3 reads CASSPGLAASSYEQYF. The CDR3 region has the DNA TGTGCCAGCTCGCCTGGACTAGCCGCCAGCTCCTACGAGCAGTACTTC.

The table lists this clone with many counts. The genes are TRBV21-1 and TRBJ2-6; whether TRBD1, the table's D call, matches the DNA was not checked. TRBV21-1 is a listed pseudogene. The CDR3 covers 13 residues. The CDR3 region is CASIAVRANVLTF. The CDR3 DNA is TGTGCCAGCATCGCAGTCCGGGCCAACGTCCTGACTTTC.

This clone has only a few counts. This chain connects TRBV25-1 to TRBJ2-7, with 9 bases fitting TRBD1. This CDR3 comprises 14 residues. Germline V gene sequence: CDR1 MGHDK, CDR2 SYGVNS. The ends lost 4 bases at V and 6 bases at J; junction bases unmatched: 7. For the CDR3, the DNA is TGTGCCAGCAGTGGTCGGGACAGGGAGGGCGAGCAGTACTTC. Translated: CASSGRDREGEQYF.

This clone was seen more than once but under ten times. The chain links TRBV5-6 to TRBJ2-5; 8 bases fit TRBD2. J lost 2 bases, V lost 4 bases, and 4 bases had no gene match. Germline V CDR1 and CDR2: SGHDT, YYEEEE. The CDR3 consists of 14 residues. The DNA for the CDR3 is TGTGCCAGCAGCCCGGGGACTAGACAAGAGACCCAGTACTTC. Translating gives CASSPGTRQETQYF.

This chain connects TRBV15 to TRBJ1-6; tentative D call: TRBD1 (5 bases). Trimming cost V 9 bases and J 6 bases, with 18 bases left between them. CDR1 LNHNV and CDR2 YYDKDF come from the germline V gene (reference sequence). The CDR3 covers 15 residues. The chain's CDR3 is CATQLDRQGNSPLHF. CDR3 in DNA: TGTGCCACTCAACTCGACCGGCAGGGTAATTCACCCCTCCACTTT.

The gene calls are TRBV7-8 and TRBJ1-2; TRBD1 is a possible D gene (5 bases). The germline V gene encodes CDR1 SGHVS and CDR2 FQNEAQ. Trimming cost V 0 bases and J 7 bases, with 9 bases left between them. This CDR3 region has 13 residues. The DNA for the CDR3 is TGTGCCAGCAGCTTAGCGGGCAGGGTTGGCTACACCTTC. Amino acids: CASSLAGRVGYTF. Combining the CDR3 with reference TRBV7-8 and TRBJ1-2 gives the whole variable domain GAGVSQSPRYKVAKRGQDVALRCDPISGHVSLFWYQQALGQGPEFLTYFQNEAQLDKSGLPSDRFFAERPEGSVSTLKIQRTQQEDSAVYLCASSLAGRVGYTFGSGTRLTVV.

This rearrangement joins TRBV29-1 to TRBJ2-3, with unresolved D. V lost 5 bases and J 0 bases, leaving 6 bases between the germline ends. Germline assignment: CDR1 SQVTM and CDR2 ANQGSEA. This CDR3 is built from 12 residues. The CDR3 DNA reads as TGCAGCGTTTTTGGGAGCACAGATACGCAGTATTTT. It specifies CSVFGSTDTQYF.

The chain employs TRBV30 and TRBJ1-2; 9 positions match TRBD1. CDR1 and CDR2 from the germline V gene are GTSNPN and SVGIG (reference sequence). V trimming: 0 bases; J trimming: 5 bases; junction bases outside the gene matches: 1. The CDR3 extends over 13 amino acids. The CDR3 reads CAWSVQGAYGYTF. The CDR3 DNA is TGTGCCTGGAGTGTACAGGGGGCTTATGGCTACACCTTC.